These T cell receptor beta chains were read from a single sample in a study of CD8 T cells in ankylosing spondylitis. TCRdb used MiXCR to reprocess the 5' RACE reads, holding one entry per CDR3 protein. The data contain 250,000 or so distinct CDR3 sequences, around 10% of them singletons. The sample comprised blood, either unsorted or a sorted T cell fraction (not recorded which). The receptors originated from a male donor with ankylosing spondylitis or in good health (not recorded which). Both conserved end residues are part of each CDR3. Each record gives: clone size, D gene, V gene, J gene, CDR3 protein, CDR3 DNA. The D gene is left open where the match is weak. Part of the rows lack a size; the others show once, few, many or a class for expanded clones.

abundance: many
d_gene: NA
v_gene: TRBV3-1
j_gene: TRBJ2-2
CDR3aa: CASSPGNEGGVELFF
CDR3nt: TGTGCCAGCAGCCCGGGAAACGAGGGGGGCGTGGAGCTGTTTTTT

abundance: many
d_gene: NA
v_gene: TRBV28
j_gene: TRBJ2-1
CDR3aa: CASSFGPGLNVDEQFF
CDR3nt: TGTGCCAGCAGTTTTGGGCCGGGACTTAACGTTGATGAGCAGTTCTTC

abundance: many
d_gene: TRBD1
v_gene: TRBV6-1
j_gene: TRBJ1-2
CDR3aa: CASSTRTGERIYGYTF
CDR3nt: TGTGCCAGCAGTACAAGGACAGGCGAACGTATCTATGGCTACACCTTC

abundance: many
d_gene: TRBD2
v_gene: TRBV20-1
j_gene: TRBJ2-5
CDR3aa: CSARVFPASSGPQETQYF
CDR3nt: TGCAGTGCTAGAGTTTTCCCCGCTTCTAGCGGGCCCCAAGAGACCCAGTACTTC

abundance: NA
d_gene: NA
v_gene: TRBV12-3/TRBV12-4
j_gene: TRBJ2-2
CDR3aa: CASTGTRGTGELFF
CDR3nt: TGTGCCAGCACCGGGACCCGCGGCACCGGGGAGCTGTTTTTT

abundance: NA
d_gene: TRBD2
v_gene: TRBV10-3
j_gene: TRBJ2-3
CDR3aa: CATMTPSGRTDTQYF
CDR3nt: TGTGCCACGATGACTCCTAGCGGGCGCACAGATACGCAGTATTTT

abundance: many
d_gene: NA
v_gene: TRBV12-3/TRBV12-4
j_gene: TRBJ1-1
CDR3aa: CASSLSGGNTEAFF
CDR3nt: TGTGCCAGCAGTTTATCCGGGGGGAACACTGAAGCTTTCTTT

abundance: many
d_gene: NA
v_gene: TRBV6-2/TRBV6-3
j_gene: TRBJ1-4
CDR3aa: CASRKRGGDRAEKLFF
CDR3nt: TGTGCCAGCAGAAAGAGGGGAGGGGACCGAGCTGAAAAACTGTTTTTT

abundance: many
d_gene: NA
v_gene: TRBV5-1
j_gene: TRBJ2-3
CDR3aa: CASMSSNSIDTQYF
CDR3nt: TGCGCCAGCATGTCGTCGAATAGTATAGATACGCAGTATTTT

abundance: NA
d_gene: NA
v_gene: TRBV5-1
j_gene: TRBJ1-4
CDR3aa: CASSLIGSGEKLFF
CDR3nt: TGCGCCAGCAGCTTGATCGGCAGCGGGGAAAAACTGTTTTTT

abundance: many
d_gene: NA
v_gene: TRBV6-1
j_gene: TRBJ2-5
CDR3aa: CASRIRGRETQYF
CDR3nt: TGTGCCAGCAGGATCAGGGGACGGGAGACCCAGTACTTC

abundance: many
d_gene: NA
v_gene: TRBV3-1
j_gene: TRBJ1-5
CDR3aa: CASSQGLRLLGQPQHF
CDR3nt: TGTGCCAGCAGCCAAGGTCTGAGGCTCCTTGGCCAGCCCCAGCATTTT

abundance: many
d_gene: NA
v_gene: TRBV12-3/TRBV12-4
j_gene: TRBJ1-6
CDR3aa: CASSLLLDNSPLHF
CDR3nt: TGTGCCAGCAGTTTATTATTGGATAATTCACCCCTCCACTTT